The 28 T cell receptor beta chains below all came from one sample that was sequenced in a study of monozygotic twins with inflammatory bowel disease. TCRdb reprocessed the 5' RACE reads, keeping one entry per CDR3 protein, no DNA. The table for this sample gives about 85,000 distinct CDR3 sequences. The source material was blood. The receptors here all came from a human donor with ulcerative colitis or Crohn's disease, or a healthy co-twin of an affected twin (not recorded which).

This rearrangement joins TRBV6-1 to TRBJ2-6; TCRdb proposes TRBD1, but this gene call is untestable without DNA. The CDR3 extends over 16 amino acids. Looked up from germline, CDR1 is MNHNS and CDR2 is SASEGT. CDR3 sequence: CASARQGNSGANVLTF.

The chain employs TRBV20-1 and TRBJ1-6. The CDR3 runs 15 residues. From germline, CDR1 is DFQATT and CDR2 SNEGSKA (reference sequence). This CDR3 is CSASTSLTHNSPLHF.

This chain uses TRBV5-1 with TRBJ2-3; TCRdb returns TRBD2, unconfirmable since there is no DNA. CDR1 SGHRS and CDR2 YFSETQ come from the germline V gene. This CDR3 contains 16 residues. The CDR3 sequence is CASSPGLDYSTDTQYF.

The chain joins TRBV12-3 or TRBV12-4 to TRBJ1-6. The CDR3 is 12 residues long. The CDR3 here is CASSLATSTLHF.

This sequence joins TRBV5-5 and TRBJ2-3; as DNA is missing, the TRBD1 call by TCRdb cannot be tested. The germline V gene has CDR1 SGHKS and CDR2 YYEKEE (reference sequence). CDR3 length: 15 residues. This chain's CDR3 is CASSQTDRGEDTQYF.

CDR3: CASSSAGTGWGYGYTF. The rearrangement joins TRBV27 to TRBJ1-2; TCRdb's D gene call, TRBD1, goes unchecked for lack of DNA. CDR1 and CDR2 (germline): MNHEY, SMNVEV (reference sequence). CDR3 size: 16 residues.

CDR3 residues: CASSRSGVPGEKLFF. The rearrangement links TRBV28 to TRBJ1-4; TCRdb proposes TRBD1, but this gene call is untestable without DNA. Germline CDR1 reads MDHEN; CDR2 reads SYDVKM. CDR3 length: 15 amino acids.

The chain has TRBV7-2 and TRBJ1-1. The CDR3 has 15 amino acids. Looked up from germline, CDR1 is SGHTA and CDR2 is FQGNSA. CDR3: CASTPQVGVNTEAFF.

This rearrangement joins TRBV20-1 to TRBJ1-5; the D call from TCRdb, TRBD1, cannot be confirmed without DNA. CDR3 length equals 14 residues. CDR1 DFQATT and CDR2 SNEGSKA come from the germline V gene (reference sequence). CDR3 amino acids: CSATPGPAAQPQHF.

V and J are TRBV4-1 and TRBJ1-5; TCRdb's D gene call, TRBD1, goes unchecked for lack of DNA. The CDR3 loop spans 15 amino acids. CDR1 and CDR2 (germline): MGHRA, YSYEKL. This CDR3 is CASSHEAPIGQPQHF.

This chain uses TRBV5-1 with TRBJ2-3; checking the TCRdb D call of TRBD1 is not possible without DNA. The CDR3 runs to 16 residues. Per the germline V gene, CDR1 is SGHRS and CDR2 is YFSETQ. CDR3: CASSLRTTGAADTQYF.

The chain carries TRBV5-1 and TRBJ1-5; without DNA, the TCRdb call of TRBD1 cannot be checked. From germline, CDR1 is SGHRS and CDR2 YFSETQ. There are 15 residues in the CDR3. CDR3: CASSLEGGVGQPQHF.

The chain's CDR3 is CASSLGPGKLFF. The chain recombines TRBV7-9 with TRBJ1-4; no DNA is available, so the TRBD1 call from TCRdb remains unchecked. Germline values: CDR1 SEHNR, CDR2 FQNEAQ (reference sequence). The CDR3 has 12 amino acids.

V is TRBV10-3 and J is TRBJ1-3. This CDR3 is 16 amino acids long. The germline V gene encodes CDR1 ENHRY and CDR2 SYGVKD. CDR3 residues: CAISGGRGSTGNTIYF.

The chain has TRBV10-3 and TRBJ2-3; the D call from TCRdb, TRBD1, cannot be confirmed without DNA. Germline V CDR1 and CDR2: ENHRY, SYGVKD. The length of the CDR3 is 15 residues. The CDR3 loop is CAISLRDRGSDTQYF.

The chain combines TRBV28 with TRBJ1-3; TCRdb selects TRBD1, and the lack of DNA leaves this call unchecked. CDR3 length equals 17 residues. Germline CDR1 is MDHEN and CDR2 is SYDVKM. CDR3 sequence reads: CASSSAGVPDSGNTIYF. The whole variable domain, filled in from reference TRBV28 and TRBJ1-3, reads DVKVTQSSRYLVKRTGEKVFLECVQDMDHENMFWYRQDPGLGLRLIYFSYDVKMKEKGDIPEGYSVSREKKERFSLILESASTNQTSMYLCASSSAGVPDSGNTIYFGEGSWLTVV.

This chain uses TRBV29-1 with TRBJ1-1. The CDR3 extends over 12 amino acids. CDR1 is SQVTM and CDR2 is ANQGSEA in the germline V gene. The CDR3 loop reads CSVGRQNTEAFF.

V is TRBV7-8 and J is TRBJ2-7; lacking DNA, the TRBD1 call made by TCRdb goes unchecked. Germline values: CDR1 SGHVS, CDR2 FQNEAQ. The CDR3 covers 15 residues. The CDR3 here is CASSYHRDSSYEQYF.

The chain carries TRBV12-3 or TRBV12-4 and TRBJ1-1. The CDR3 consists of 17 residues. The CDR3 here is CASRYYQFGVSRAEAFF.

The CDR3 is CASSPLKDRIGTDTQYF. The chain uses TRBV18 and TRBJ2-3; TCRdb returns TRBD1, unconfirmable since there is no DNA. Germline CDR1 is KGHSH and CDR2 is LQKENI. This CDR3 spans 17 amino acids. Filled out from reference TRBV18 and TRBJ2-3, the complete variable domain reads NAGVMQNPRHLVRRRGQEARLRCSPMKGHSHVYWYRQLPEEGLKFMVYLQKENIIDESGMPKERFSAEFPKEGPSILRIQQVVRGDSAAYFCASSPLKDRIGTDTQYFGPGTRLTVL.

The chain has TRBV5-1 and TRBJ1-1. Germline V lookup: CDR1 SGHRS, CDR2 YFSETQ. The CDR3 loop spans 15 amino acids. The CDR3 sequence is CASSLEEGRATEAFF. Complete variable domain (other parts from reference TRBV5-1 and TRBJ1-1): KAGVTQTPRYLIKTRGQQVTLSCSPISGHRSVSWYQQTPGQGLQFLFEYFSETQRNKGNFPGRFSGRQFSNSRSEMNVSTLELGDSALYLCASSLEEGRATEAFFGQGTRLTVV.

The chain recombines TRBV11-1 with TRBJ2-1; TCRdb names TRBD1, which stays unverified in the absence of DNA. The CDR3 runs 19 residues. Germline V lookup: CDR1 SGHAT, CDR2 FQDESV (reference sequence). CDR3 protein: CASSSTLGGNLLWGDEQFF.

The J gene is TRBJ2-2, the V gene TRBV29-1; as DNA is missing, the TRBD1 call by TCRdb cannot be tested. The CDR3 runs to 13 residues. CDR1 and CDR2 (germline): SQVTM, ANQGSEA. The CDR3 region is CSVPRTVTGELFF.

V gene TRBV11-3 combines with J gene TRBJ2-1. This CDR3 comprises 13 residues. Per germline, CDR1 SGHNT and CDR2 YENEEA. This CDR3 reads CASSSGSINEQFF.

V usage is TRBV7-6 and J usage is TRBJ2-2. The germline V gene encodes CDR1 SGHVS and CDR2 FNYEAQ. The CDR3 sequence is 15 residues long. The CDR3 spells CASSLGPVGAGELFF.

J is TRBJ2-4 and V is TRBV25-1. The CDR3 loop spans 16 amino acids. CDR1 is MGHDK and CDR2 is SYGVNS in the germline V gene. The CDR3 sequence: CASSESGNRAKNIQYF. The whole variable domain, filled in from reference TRBV25-1 and TRBJ2-4, reads EADIYQTPRYLVIGTGKKITLECSQTMGHDKMYWYQQDPGMELHLIHYSYGVNSTEKGDLSSESTVSRIRTEHFPLTLESARPSHTSQYLCASSESGNRAKNIQYFGAGTRLSVL.

This rearrangement joins TRBV20-1 to TRBJ1-5; with no DNA, the TCRdb D assignment of TRBD1 cannot be verified. The CDR3 is 16 residues long. The germline gives CDR1 DFQATT, CDR2 SNEGSKA (reference sequence). CDR3 sequence: CSARDGGGLSNQPQHF.

The rearrangement uses TRBV11-2 and TRBJ1-2; without DNA, the TCRdb call of TRBD1 cannot be checked. CDR1 SGHAT and CDR2 FQNNGV come from the germline V gene. This CDR3 region has 14 residues. CDR3 sequence reads: CASSPTGQSYGYTF.